The 17 T cell receptor beta chains below were found in one sample sequenced in a study of T-cell reconstitution after alpha-beta-depleted transplantation in children. A library of TCRbeta sequences, prepared with unique molecular identifiers, was generated. TCRdb itself ran the PCR reads through MiXCR, one entry per CDR3 protein. The sample gives hundreds of thousands of distinct CDR3 sequences, 10% to 15% of which show up once; over 2% is in the top ten. The sample in question was PBMCs, mostly from graft donor cells, obtained 360 days after TCRalphabeta/CD19-depleted stem cell transplant. The source of these receptors is a male patient between 10 and 17 years old who had a stem cell transplant for acute myeloid leukemia, so the T cells may come from the graft donor.

The CDR3 DNA reads as TGTGCCAGCAGAGGACAGGGACTCAATCAGCCCCAGCATTTT. Translated, it gives CASRGQGLNQPQHF. V is TRBV12-3 or TRBV12-4 and J is TRBJ1-5; 8 positions agree with TRBD1. The CDR3 spans 14 residues. The V and J ends lost 6 bases and 3 bases, in that order; junction bases with no gene match: 4.

V gene TRBV4-3 combines with J gene TRBJ2-7; 9 positions agree with TRBD2. In germline, CDR1 is LGHNA, CDR2 YSLEER. This CDR3 spans 16 amino acids. The V gene end was trimmed by 3 bases and the J gene end by 0 bases; junction bases not matched to a gene: 6. CDR3 nucleotide sequence: TGCGCCAGCAGCCATGTAGCGGGAGTTGTCTCCTACGAGCAGTACTTC. Its translation: CASSHVAGVVSYEQYF.

On this clonotype: One junction end does not reproduce the germline sequence, and a read error may be involved. V and J are TRBV6-4 and TRBJ2-7; 10 bases map to TRBD2. The CDR3 is made up of 16 amino acids. CDR1 is MRHNA, CDR2 SNTAGT, per germline. This CDR3 reads CASSDKPSGSSHEQYF. The CDR3 DNA follows: TGTGCCAGCAGTGACAAGCCTAGCGGGAGCTCCCACGAGCAGTACTTC.

This clonotype was counted only a few times. This chain uses TRBV9 with TRBJ2-5; 8 nucleotides line up with TRBD1. The J segment lost 4 bases and the V segment lost 3 bases, leaving 5 bases of the junction unmatched. CDR3 length: 14 amino acids. In germline, CDR1 is SGDLS, CDR2 YYNGEE. CDR3 DNA: TGTGCCAGCAGCGCCCAGGGGGCTCGAGAGACCCAGTACTTC. Encoded protein: CASSAQGARETQYF.

The rearrangement joins TRBV6-2 or TRBV6-3 to TRBJ2-1, with TRBD2 as a possible D gene (5 bases). The germline CDR1 and CDR2 sequences are MNHEY and SVGEGT. Trimming took 6 bases from V and 1 from J, leaving 16 bases between them. The CDR3 length is 16 residues. This CDR3 is CASSQQASGSYNEQFF. The CDR3 bases are TGTGCCAGCAGCCAACAAGCTTCGGGGTCCTACAATGAGCAGTTCTTC.

In this sample, this clonotype turned up a few times. The rearrangement joins TRBV7-6 to TRBJ1-1, with 8 nucleotides matching TRBD1. After removal of 3 bases from V and 2 bases from J, the junction contained 14 bases not matched to a gene. CDR3 size: 18 residues. CDR1 is SGHVS and CDR2 is FNYEAQ in the germline V gene. Here the CDR3 reads CASSFHLGQGAINTEAFF. CDR3 nucleotide sequence: TGTGCCAGCAGCTTTCATTTGGGTCAGGGGGCGATAAACACTGAAGCTTTCTTT.

V is TRBV14 and J is TRBJ2-5; 7 bases map to TRBD2. V shed 3 bases and J 7 bases; nucleotides not matched to a gene: 17. The CDR3 length is 17 residues. Germline CDR1 and CDR2: SGHDN and FVKESK. The CDR3 protein is CASSHSTSDETLWTQYF. CDR3 in DNA: TGTGCCAGCAGCCATTCCACTAGCGACGAGACCTTGTGGACCCAGTACTTC.

This rearrangement joins TRBV5-6 to TRBJ2-7; D is undetermined. Germline CDR1 reads SGHDT; CDR2 reads YYEEEE. The CDR3 runs 16 residues. V lost 1 base, J lost 6 bases, and 20 bases lay in between. CDR3 loop: CASSLMGSPIKAEQYF. In DNA form, the CDR3 reads TGTGCCAGCAGCTTGATGGGGTCCCCTATTAAGGCCGAGCAGTACTTC.

The chain is built from TRBV5-1 and TRBJ2-7; D gene uncertain. The V gene lost 0 bases and the J gene lost 2 bases, with 6 bases spanning the gap. Germline lookup yields CDR1 SGHRS and CDR2 YFSETQ. CDR3 size: 13 residues. The CDR3 spells CASSLDTAYEQYF. In DNA, the CDR3 is TGCGCCAGCAGCTTGGACACAGCCTACGAGCAGTACTTC.

This clonotype was recorded a few times. The V and J genes are TRBV6-2 or TRBV6-3 and TRBJ2-4; D not certain. The germline V gene has CDR1 MNHEY and CDR2 SVGEGT. This CDR3 spans 12 amino acids. The V end was cut by 6 bases, the J end by 7 bases, with 10 bases between. The CDR3 loop reads CASSPRLNIQYF. CDR3 coding DNA: TGTGCCAGCAGCCCCCGACTTAACATTCAGTACTTC.

The J gene is TRBJ2-6, the V gene TRBV7-2; TRBD1 matches at 7 bases. The CDR3 runs 17 residues. Trimming cost V 4 bases and J 3 bases; bases outside gene matches: 9. Looked up from germline, CDR1 is SGHTA and CDR2 is FQGNSA. CDR3: CASSYYTGAGGANVLTF. CDR3 nucleotides: TGTGCCAGCAGCTACTATACAGGGGCGGGTGGGGCCAACGTCCTGACTTTC. The whole variable domain, filled in from reference TRBV7-2 and TRBJ2-6, reads GAGVSQSPSNKVTEKGKDVELRCDPISGHTALYWYRQSLGQGLEFLIYFQGNSAPDKSGLPSDRFSAERTGGSVSTLTIQRTQQEDSAVYLCASSYYTGAGGANVLTFGAGSRLTVL.

This clonotype has a count of ten or more. The chain joins TRBV24-1 to TRBJ2-5; TRBD1 or TRBD2 may be the D gene (5 bases each). The CDR3 spans 16 residues. Deletions cut 0 bases from V and 5 bases from J, with 15 bases between. The germline V gene encodes CDR1 KGHDR and CDR2 SFDVKD. DNA for the CDR3: TGTGCCACCAGTGATTTGCAGGCTAGATGGGGGGAGACCCAGTACTTC. It yields the protein CATSDLQARWGETQYF.

This sequence joins TRBV6-1 and TRBJ2-1, with 8 bases identical to TRBD1. This CDR3 has 15 amino acids. Germline assignment: CDR1 MNHNS and CDR2 SASEGT. Trimming at V came to 6 bases and at J to 6 bases, leaving 10 bases not matched to a gene. The CDR3 sequence: CASRGWTGPINEQFF. Here the CDR3 DNA reads TGTGCCAGCAGGGGGTGGACAGGGCCAATCAATGAGCAGTTCTTC.

This chain links TRBV18 with TRBJ2-7, with D tentatively TRBD2 (6 bases). Germline values: CDR1 KGHSH, CDR2 LQKENI. This CDR3 contains 16 residues. V was pared by 3 bases and J by 2 bases, with 17 bases between. CDR3 amino acids: CASSPMGSGAAYEQYF. The CDR3 DNA reads TGTGCCAGCTCACCCATGGGGTCGGGAGCCGCCTACGAGCAGTACTTC.

This clonotype was recorded at least ten times. V gene TRBV5-1 combines with J gene TRBJ1-1; 8 positions agree with TRBD1. From germline, CDR1 is SGHRS and CDR2 YFSETQ. The CDR3 totals 15 residues. V shed 0 bases, J shed 4 bases, and the junction held 5 bases outside the gene matches. The CDR3, as DNA: TGCGCCAGCAGCTTGGACCCCACAGGGGGCACTGAAGCTTTCTTT. This translates into CASSLDPTGGTEAFF.

The table lists this clonotype with many counts. This sequence joins TRBV12-3 or TRBV12-4 and TRBJ2-3; 9 bases line up with TRBD2. The CDR3 runs 16 residues. With V trimmed by 3 bases and J by 5 bases, 9 bases remained unmatched. The CDR3 loop is CASSFSQRGAEDTQYF. The CDR3 coding sequence is TGTGCCAGCAGTTTTTCCCAGCGGGGGGCGGAAGATACGCAGTATTTT.

The rearrangement joins TRBV6-1 to TRBJ2-2; D possibly corresponds to TRBD2 (6 bases). Germline CDR1 reads MNHNS; CDR2 reads SASEGT. The CDR3 is 15 amino acids. V was trimmed by 5 bases and J by 0 bases, leaving 10 bases between them. The CDR3, as DNA: TGTGCCAGCAGTCCCAGCGGGCCGAACACCGGGGAGCTGTTTTTT. Its protein is CASSPSGPNTGELFF.